The rows below give T cell receptor beta chains drawn from one sample of a study of T-cell memory formation after mild COVID-19. TCRdb independently ran MiXCR on the 5' RACE reads; one entry per CDR3 protein. Altogether 550,000 to 650,000 distinct CDR3 sequences are present, roughly 17% being singletons, with the ten largest covering roughly 8.2%. Source material: PBMCs or a T cell subset sorted from them (not recorded which). These receptors were taken from an adult woman who had mild COVID-19 (a few samples of this study predate the infection). Cell type and time point are not known. The conserved cysteine and the conserved F or W are not part of the CDR3 here. The order of the fields is V gene, J gene, CDR3 protein.

TRBV5-1	TRBJ1-1	ASSLNLGLNTEAF
TRBV20-1	TRBJ1-2	SAFNRGGYT
TRBV23-1	TRBJ2-2	ASSHKTGTTGELF
TRBV5-1	TRBJ2-5	ASSRQETQY
TRBV12-3/TRBV12-4	TRBJ2-5	ASAGVGETQY
TRBV6-2/TRBV6-3	TRBJ2-7	ASSFSGTAIYEQY
TRBV6-5	TRBJ1-1	ASSYSLIDAEAF
TRBV4-1	TRBJ2-7	ASSQGLELRREQY
TRBV27	TRBJ1-5	ASSFNGFNQPQH
TRBV30	TRBJ2-6	AWNAGANVLT
TRBV20-1	TRBJ2-1	SAGVAGGNNEQF
TRBV5-1	TRBJ1-2	ASSFGDRALGYGYT
TRBV5-1	TRBJ2-3	ASSLGQVGGDTQY
TRBV10-3	TRBJ2-5	AISDHRDSGRDQETQY
TRBV12-3/TRBV12-4	TRBJ1-3	ASRLQLTGNTIY
TRBV6-2/TRBV6-3	TRBJ2-1	ASKPSGRLDEQF